This TCR beta chain is drawn from a study of a mutant IDH1 vaccine in newly diagnosed glioma listed by TCRdb under 2021. Regarding the study in general: Across visits V03 through V10, patients got a total of eight vaccinations, given in weeks 1, 3, 5, 7, 11, 15, 19 and 23. Before enrollment, most patients had been given radiochemotherapy with temozolomide as standard therapy, while the rest had received either radiotherapy alone or temozolomide alone. Peripheral blood samples were drawn at six visits, namely V03 (baseline), V05, V07, V10, V12 and V13. For exploratory analyses, longitudinal TCRB deep sequencing was carried out in roughly 25 treated patients wherever samples were available. Vaccination began 4-6 weeks after radiotherapy alone, or alongside temozolomide cycles in the chemotherapy-containing groups. Of the 30 to 35 treated patients, around 62% were male and approximately 38% were female, and a mean age of approximately 40 years was recorded.

The investigation overall reported the following: Changes in the top peripheral T cell clonotypes picked up by TCRB sequencing did not appear to be linked to pseudoprogression. Selection of PBMC samples for TCRB deep sequencing was based on availability. Across multiple MHC alleles, vaccine-induced immune responses were seen in around 94% of patients. According to the authors, sample limitations meant that analyses of patient blood samples could not be reproduced.

In regard to this clone: Its recognized antigen is unknown. There are no base qualities to consult, and no much larger clone falls within one base.

V is pruned by 5 bases and J by 4 bases, leaving 6 bases of the junction without a gene match. In the germline V gene (reference sequence), CDR1 corresponds to SEHNR and CDR2 to FQNEAQ. Its CDR3 holds 14 amino acids, cysteine through phenylalanine. Just CDR3 DNA is preserved here, 42 bases in frame from base 1. Library prep was done by the immunoSEQ multiplex PCR assay. The hsTCRB Kit was used according to the manufacturer's protocol to amplify rearranged TCR beta chain sequences. An Illumina MiSeq was used to sequence the TCRB libraries. In the authors' own workflow: Demultiplexing, trimming and gene mapping were performed with the kit vendor's proprietary platform. This is the immuneACCESS table as TCRdb keeps it, with only in-frame sequences that have V and J called. A part of the clones is gone; compared with another copy, unresolved V genes explain less than half, and the rest is unexplained. V and J calls and clone size come straight from that table; D and trimming were deduced from the DNA. This sample gives under 85,000 clones in total; approximately 85% of them show up just once. Of the sample, approximately 0.8% is held by the ten largest clones.

The time point label, as the study defines it: week 23, last vaccination. Each vaccine dose, consisting of 300 ug of a 20-mer mutant IDH1 peptide in Montanide, was administered subcutaneously with topical imiquimod. Donors had newly diagnosed WHO grade 3 or 4 IDH1-mutant astrocytomas with loss of nuclear ATRX. The samples were drawn from NOA16, a multicentre, single-arm, open-label phase I trial in Germany that tested a mutant IDH1 peptide vaccine in humans for the first time. The DNeasy Blood and Tissue Kit was used to extract genomic DNA from EDTA blood for TCRB sequencing. This specimen was PBMCs, taken from a glioma patient whose treatment included an IDH1 peptide vaccine. The receptor comes from a woman aged 45-65 years with glioma. The V and J segments used are TRBV7-9 and TRBJ1-2; 8 nucleotides in the junction match TRBD1. At the DNA level, the sequence is TGTGCCAGCAGCGCACAGGGGGAGATCTATGGCTACACCTTC. The encoded protein is CASSAQGEIYGYTF.